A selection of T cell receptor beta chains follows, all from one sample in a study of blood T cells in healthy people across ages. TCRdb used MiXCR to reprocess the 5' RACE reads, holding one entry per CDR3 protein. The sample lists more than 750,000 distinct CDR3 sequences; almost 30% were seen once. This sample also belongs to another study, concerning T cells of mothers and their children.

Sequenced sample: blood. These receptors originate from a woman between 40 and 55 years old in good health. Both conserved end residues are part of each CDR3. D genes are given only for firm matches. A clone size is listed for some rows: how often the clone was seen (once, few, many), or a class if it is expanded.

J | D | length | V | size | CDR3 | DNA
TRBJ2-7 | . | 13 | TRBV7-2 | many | CASSLGYPYEQYF | TGTGCCAGCAGCTTAGGCTACCCCTACGAGCAGTACTTC
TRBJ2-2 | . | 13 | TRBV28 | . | CASKGPAGGELFF | TGTGCCAGCAAAGGGCCGGCTGGGGGGGAGCTGTTTTTT
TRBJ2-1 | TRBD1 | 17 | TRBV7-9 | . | CASSLTPGQGSYNEQFF | TGTGCCAGCAGCTTAACCCCAGGACAGGGGAGCTACAATGAGCAGTTCTTC
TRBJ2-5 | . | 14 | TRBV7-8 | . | CASSQGGDQETQYF | TGTGCCAGCAGCCAAGGGGGGGACCAAGAGACCCAGTACTTC
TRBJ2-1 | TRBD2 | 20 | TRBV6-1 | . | CASTRFRTSGGSSSYNEQFF | TGTGCCAGCACCCGTTTTCGGACTAGCGGGGGATCAAGCTCCTACAATGAGCAGTTCTTC
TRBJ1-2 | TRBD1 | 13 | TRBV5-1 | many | CASSLQGADGYTF | TGCGCCAGCAGCTTGCAGGGGGCGGATGGCTACACCTTC
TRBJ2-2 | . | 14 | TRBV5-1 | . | CASSLEGATGERFF | TGCGCCAGCAGCTTGGAAGGGGCCACCGGGGAGCGGTTTTTT
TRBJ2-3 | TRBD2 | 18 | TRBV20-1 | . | CSARDYGSSGGRTDTQYF | TGCAGTGCTAGAGATTATGGGTCTAGCGGGGGACGCACAGATACGCAGTATTTT
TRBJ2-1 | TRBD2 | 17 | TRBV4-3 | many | CASSQDRKAGGANEQFF | TGCGCCAGCAGCCAAGATCGGAAGGCGGGGGGAGCCAATGAGCAGTTCTTC
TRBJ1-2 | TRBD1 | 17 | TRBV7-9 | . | CASSSIWTGGDNYGYTF | TGTGCCAGCAGCTCGATATGGACAGGGGGCGATAACTATGGCTACACCTTC
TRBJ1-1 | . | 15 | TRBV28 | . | CASSPLGQSNTEAFF | TGTGCCAGCAGTCCCCTCGGACAATCGAACACTGAAGCTTTCTTT